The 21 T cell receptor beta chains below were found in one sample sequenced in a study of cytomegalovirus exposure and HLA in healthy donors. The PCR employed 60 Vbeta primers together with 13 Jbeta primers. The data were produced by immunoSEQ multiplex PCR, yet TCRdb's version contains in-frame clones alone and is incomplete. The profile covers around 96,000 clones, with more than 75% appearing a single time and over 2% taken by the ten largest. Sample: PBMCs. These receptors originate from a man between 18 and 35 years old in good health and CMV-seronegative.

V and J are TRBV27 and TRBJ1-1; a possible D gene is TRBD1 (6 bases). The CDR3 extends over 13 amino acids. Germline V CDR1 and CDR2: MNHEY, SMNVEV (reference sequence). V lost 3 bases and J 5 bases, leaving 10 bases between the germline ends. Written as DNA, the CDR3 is TGTGCCAGCAGTTTTCAGGGGCGAACTGAAGCTTTCTTT. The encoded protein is CASSFQGRTEAFF.

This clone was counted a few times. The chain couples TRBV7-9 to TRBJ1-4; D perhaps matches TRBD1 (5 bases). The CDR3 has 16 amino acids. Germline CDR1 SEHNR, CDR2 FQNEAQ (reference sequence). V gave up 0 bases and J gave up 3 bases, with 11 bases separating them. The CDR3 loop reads CASSLAAAGANEKLFF. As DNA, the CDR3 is TGTGCCAGCAGCTTAGCCGCGGCGGGGGCTAATGAAAAACTGTTTTTT.

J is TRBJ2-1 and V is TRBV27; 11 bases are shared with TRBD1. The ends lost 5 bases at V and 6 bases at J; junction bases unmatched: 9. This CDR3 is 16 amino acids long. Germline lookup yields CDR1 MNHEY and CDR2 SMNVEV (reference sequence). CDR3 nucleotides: TGTGCCAGCAGTCCGAAGGGACAGGGGGTCGGCAATGAGCAGTTCTTC. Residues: CASSPKGQGVGNEQFF.

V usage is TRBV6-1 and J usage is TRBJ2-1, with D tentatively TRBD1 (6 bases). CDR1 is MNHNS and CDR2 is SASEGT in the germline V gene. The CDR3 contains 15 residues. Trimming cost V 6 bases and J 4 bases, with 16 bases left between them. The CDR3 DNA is TGTGCCAGCAGGCAGAGGACAGCTGATTACAATGAGCAGTTCTTC. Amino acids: CASRQRTADYNEQFF.

The CDR3, as DNA: TGTGCCAGCAGTTCGGGGGGGAGGCCCACAGATACGCAGTATTTT. This sequence encodes CASSSGGRPTDTQYF. V usage is TRBV6-5 and J usage is TRBJ2-3, with 8 positions matching TRBD2. Germline CDR1 and CDR2: MNHEY and SVGAGI. The V gene end was trimmed by 4 bases and the J gene end by 2 bases; junction bases not matched to a gene: 5. This CDR3 is built from 15 residues.

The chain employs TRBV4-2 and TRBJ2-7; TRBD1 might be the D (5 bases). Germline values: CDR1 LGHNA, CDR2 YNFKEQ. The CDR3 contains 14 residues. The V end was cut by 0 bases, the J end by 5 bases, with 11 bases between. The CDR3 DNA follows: TGTGCCAGCAGCCAAGATAGGCAGGGCCACGAGCAGTACTTC. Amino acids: CASSQDRQGHEQYF.

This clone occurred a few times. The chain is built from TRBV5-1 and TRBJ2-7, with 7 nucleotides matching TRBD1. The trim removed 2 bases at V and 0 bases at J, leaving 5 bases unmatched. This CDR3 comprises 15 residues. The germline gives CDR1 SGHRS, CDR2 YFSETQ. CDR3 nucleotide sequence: TGCGCCAGCAGCTTCTGGTCAGGGGGCTCCTACGAGCAGTACTTC. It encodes CASSFWSGGSYEQYF.

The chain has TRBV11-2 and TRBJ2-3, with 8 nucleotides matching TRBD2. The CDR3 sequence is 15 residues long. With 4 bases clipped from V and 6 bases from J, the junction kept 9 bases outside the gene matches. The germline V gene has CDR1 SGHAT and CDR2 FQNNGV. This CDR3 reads CASSSTGGPSDTQYF. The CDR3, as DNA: TGTGCCAGCAGCTCAACGGGGGGGCCGTCCGATACGCAGTATTTT.

CDR3 protein: CASGGTVGETQYF. CDR3 in DNA: TGTGCCAGCGGAGGGACGGTCGGAGAGACCCAGTACTTC. The rearrangement links TRBV6-6 to TRBJ2-5; possible D gene TRBD2, 6 bases. Deletions cut 8 bases from V and 4 bases from J, with 14 bases between. The CDR3 totals 13 residues. The germline V gene has CDR1 MNHNY and CDR2 SVGAGI (reference sequence).

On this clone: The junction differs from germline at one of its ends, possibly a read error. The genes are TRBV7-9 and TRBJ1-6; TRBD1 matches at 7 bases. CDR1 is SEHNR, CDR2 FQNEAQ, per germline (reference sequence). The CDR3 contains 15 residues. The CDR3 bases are TGTTCCAGCAGTACCCAGACAGGGTCTAATTCACCCCTCCACTTT. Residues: CSSSTQTGSNSPLHF. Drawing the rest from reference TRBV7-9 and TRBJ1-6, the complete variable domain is DTGVSQNPRHKITKRGQNVTFRCDPISEHNRLYWYRQTLGQGPEFLTYFQNEAQLEKSRLLSDRFSAERPKGSFSTLEIQRTEQGDSAMYLCSSSTQTGSNSPLHFGNGTRLTVT.

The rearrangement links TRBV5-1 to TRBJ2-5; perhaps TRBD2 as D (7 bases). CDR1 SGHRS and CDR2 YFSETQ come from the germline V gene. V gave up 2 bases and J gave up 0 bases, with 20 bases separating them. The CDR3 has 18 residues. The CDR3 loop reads CASSFPPRGGDHQETQYF. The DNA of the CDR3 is TGCGCCAGCAGCTTTCCCCCTAGGGGGGGGGACCACCAAGAGACCCAGTACTTC.

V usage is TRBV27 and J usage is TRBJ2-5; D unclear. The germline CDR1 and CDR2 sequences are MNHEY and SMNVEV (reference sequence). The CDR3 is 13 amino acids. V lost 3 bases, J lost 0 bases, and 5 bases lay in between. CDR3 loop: CASSFQYQETQYF. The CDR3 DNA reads TGTGCCAGCAGTTTCCAGTACCAAGAGACCCAGTACTTC.

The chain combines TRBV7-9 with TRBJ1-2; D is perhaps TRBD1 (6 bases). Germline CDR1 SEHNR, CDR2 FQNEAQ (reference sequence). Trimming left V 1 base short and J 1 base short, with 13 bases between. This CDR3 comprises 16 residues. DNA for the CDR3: TGTGCCAGCAGCTTAGGGGGGCAATTGAGTAACTATGGCTACACCTTC. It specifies CASSLGGQLSNYGYTF.

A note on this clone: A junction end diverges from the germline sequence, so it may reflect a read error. In DNA, the CDR3 is TGTTCCAGCAGCAAAGCCGGGACAGGGCCTAACTATGGCTACACCTTC. Translated: CSSSKAGTGPNYGYTF. The chain combines TRBV7-9 with TRBJ1-2; 9 nucleotides match TRBD1. The length of the CDR3 is 16 residues. The germline CDR1 and CDR2 sequences are SEHNR and FQNEAQ (reference sequence).

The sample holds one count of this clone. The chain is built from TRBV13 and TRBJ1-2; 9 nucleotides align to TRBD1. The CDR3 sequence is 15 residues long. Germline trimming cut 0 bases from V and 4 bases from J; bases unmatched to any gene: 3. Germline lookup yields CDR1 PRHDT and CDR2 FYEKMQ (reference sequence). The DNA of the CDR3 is TGTGCCAGCAGCTTAGGGACGACAGGGGGCTATGGCTACACCTTC. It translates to CASSLGTTGGYGYTF.

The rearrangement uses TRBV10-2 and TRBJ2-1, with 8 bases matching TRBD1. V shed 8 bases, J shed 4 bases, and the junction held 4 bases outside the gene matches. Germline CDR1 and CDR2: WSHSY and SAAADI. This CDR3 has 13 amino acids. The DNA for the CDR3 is TGCGCCAGCTTCAGGGGGCCATACAATGAGCAGTTCTTC. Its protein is CASFRGPYNEQFF.

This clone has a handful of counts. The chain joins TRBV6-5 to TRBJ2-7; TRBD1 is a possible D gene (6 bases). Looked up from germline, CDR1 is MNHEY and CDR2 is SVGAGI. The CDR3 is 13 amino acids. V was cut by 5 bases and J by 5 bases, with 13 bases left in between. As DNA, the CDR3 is TGTGCCAGCAGTGAACAGGGTCAAGACGAGCAGTACTTC. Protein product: CASSEQGQDEQYF.

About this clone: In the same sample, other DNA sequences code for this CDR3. CDR3 sequence (DNA): TGTGCCAGCCGCTGGGGGCGGAACACTGAAGCTTTCTTT. It specifies CASRWGRNTEAFF. J is TRBJ1-1 and V is TRBV2; possibly TRBD1 for D (6 bases). Trimming left V 8 bases short and J 1 base short, with 11 bases between. There are 13 residues in the CDR3. Germline lookup yields CDR1 SNHLY and CDR2 FYNNEI.

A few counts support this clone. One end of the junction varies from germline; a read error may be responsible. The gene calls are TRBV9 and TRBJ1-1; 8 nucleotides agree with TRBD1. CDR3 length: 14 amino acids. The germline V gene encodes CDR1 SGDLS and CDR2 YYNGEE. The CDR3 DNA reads TGTGCCAGCAGCGACTACAGGGGGAACTCTGAAGCTTTCTTT. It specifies CASSDYRGNSEAFF.

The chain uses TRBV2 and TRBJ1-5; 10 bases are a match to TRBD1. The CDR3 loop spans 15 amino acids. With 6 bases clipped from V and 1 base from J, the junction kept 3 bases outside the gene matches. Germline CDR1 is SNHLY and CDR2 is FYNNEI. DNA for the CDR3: TGTGCCAGCAGGGGACAGGGGACGAGCAATCAGCCCCAGCATTTT. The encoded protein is CASRGQGTSNQPQHF.

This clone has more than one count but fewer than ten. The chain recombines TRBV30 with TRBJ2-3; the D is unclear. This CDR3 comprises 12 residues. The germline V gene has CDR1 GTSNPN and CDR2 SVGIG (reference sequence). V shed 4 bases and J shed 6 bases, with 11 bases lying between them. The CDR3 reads CAWIGIEDTQYF. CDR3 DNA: TGTGCCTGGATTGGTATTGAGGATACGCAGTATTTT.